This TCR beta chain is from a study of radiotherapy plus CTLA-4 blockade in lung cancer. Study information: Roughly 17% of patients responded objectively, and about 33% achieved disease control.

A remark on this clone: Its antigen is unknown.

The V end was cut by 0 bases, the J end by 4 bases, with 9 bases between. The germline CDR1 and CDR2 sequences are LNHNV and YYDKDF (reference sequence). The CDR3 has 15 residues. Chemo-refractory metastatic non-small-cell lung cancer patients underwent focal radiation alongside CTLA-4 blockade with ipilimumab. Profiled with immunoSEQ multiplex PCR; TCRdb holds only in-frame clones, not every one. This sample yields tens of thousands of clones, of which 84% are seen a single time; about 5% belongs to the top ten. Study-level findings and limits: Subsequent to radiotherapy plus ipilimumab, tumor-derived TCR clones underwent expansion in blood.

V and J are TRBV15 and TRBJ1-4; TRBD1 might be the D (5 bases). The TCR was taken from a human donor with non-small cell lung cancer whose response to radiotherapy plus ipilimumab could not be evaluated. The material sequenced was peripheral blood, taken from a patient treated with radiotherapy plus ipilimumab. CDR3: CATSRDRGNNEKLFF. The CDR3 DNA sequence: TGTGCCACCAGCAGAGATCGGGGGAATAATGAAAAACTGTTTTTT.